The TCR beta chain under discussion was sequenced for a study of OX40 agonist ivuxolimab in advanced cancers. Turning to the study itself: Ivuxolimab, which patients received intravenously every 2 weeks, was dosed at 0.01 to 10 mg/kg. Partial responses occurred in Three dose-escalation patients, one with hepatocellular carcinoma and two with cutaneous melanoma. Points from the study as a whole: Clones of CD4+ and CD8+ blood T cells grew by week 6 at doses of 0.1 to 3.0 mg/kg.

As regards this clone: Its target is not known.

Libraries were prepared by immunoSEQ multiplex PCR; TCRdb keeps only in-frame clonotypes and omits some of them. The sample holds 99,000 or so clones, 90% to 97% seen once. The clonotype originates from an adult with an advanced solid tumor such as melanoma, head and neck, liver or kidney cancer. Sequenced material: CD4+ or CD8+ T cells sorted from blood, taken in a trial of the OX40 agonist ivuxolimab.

The chain's CDR3 is CASSEIGADSNQPQHF. Written as DNA, the CDR3 is TGTGCCAGCAGTGAAATAGGCGCAGATAGCAATCAGCCCCAGCATTTT. The chain combines TRBV6-1 with TRBJ1-5; D remains unclear. The CDR3 runs 16 residues. The V gene lost 2 bases and the J gene lost 0 bases, with 11 bases spanning the gap. Germline V gene data show CDR1 as MNHNS and CDR2 as SASEGT.